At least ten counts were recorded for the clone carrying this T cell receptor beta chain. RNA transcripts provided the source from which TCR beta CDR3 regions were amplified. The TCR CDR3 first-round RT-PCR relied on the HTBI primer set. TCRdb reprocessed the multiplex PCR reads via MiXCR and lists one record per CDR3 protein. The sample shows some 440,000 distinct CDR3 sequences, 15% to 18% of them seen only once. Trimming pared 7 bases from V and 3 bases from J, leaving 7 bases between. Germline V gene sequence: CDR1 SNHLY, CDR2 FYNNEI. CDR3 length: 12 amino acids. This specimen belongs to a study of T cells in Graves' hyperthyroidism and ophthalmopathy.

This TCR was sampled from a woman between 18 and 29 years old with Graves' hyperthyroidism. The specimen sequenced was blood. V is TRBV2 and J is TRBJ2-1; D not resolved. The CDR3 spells CASNSDYNEQFF. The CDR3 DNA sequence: TGTGCCAGCAACTCTGACTACAATGAGCAGTTCTTC.